Sequencing of this TCR beta chain was carried out in a study of graft-versus-host responses after intestinal transplantation. Background on the study: Transplant types were multivisceral, liver-intestinal, or isolated intestinal. The study gave all recipients anti-thymocyte globulin induction, then tacrolimus and steroids for roughly 3 years.

On this clone: Its antigen remains unknown.

Some clones are missing from TCRdb's copy, which holds only in-frame ones; the method was immunoSEQ multiplex PCR. This table holds 95,000 to 110,000 clones, roughly 87% found once. V lost 4 bases and J 4 bases, leaving 7 bases between the germline ends. Germline assignment: CDR1 LNHDA and CDR2 SQIVND (reference sequence). There are 13 residues in the CDR3. Whole-study results and caveats: Early declines in HvG clones that occurred post-transplant were associated with peak circulating GvH clone levels. GvH clones turned up in recipient marrow; some had shown up first in ileum or blood.

The rearrangement joins TRBV19 to TRBJ1-4, with no clear D. The TCR was taken from a human donor who was the organ donor for an intestinal transplant. The sequencing here drew on unstimulated CD4+ T cells sorted from spleen or lymph node cells, taken before transplant. The CDR3 DNA sequence: TGTGCCAGTAGTACTTTAGATAATGAAAAACTGTTTTTT. It yields the protein CASSTLDNEKLFF.